The T cell receptor beta chain described here comes from a study of CD4+ T cells in melanoma. Findings and caveats of the study: Neoantigen-specific CD4+ T cells in melanoma reportedly had diverse differentiation states. CD8+ T cell, macrophage and B cell function reportedly correlated with neoantigen-specific CD4+ T cells.

Notes on this clone: Its matching antigen is unknown.

The germline V and J ends were trimmed by 3 bases and 1 base, with 10 bases remaining between them. Germline V gives CDR1 KGHSH, CDR2 LQKENI. The CDR3 loop spans 15 amino acids. Using immunoSEQ multiplex PCR, the repertoire was profiled, and TCRdb retains in-frame clones only, with some absent. The sample lists 110,000 to 150,000 clones, over 90% occurring once. V usage is TRBV18 and J usage is TRBJ1-3, with unresolved D. The source of this sequence is a human donor with melanoma. The CDR3 reads CASSPRQQSGNTIYF. CDR3 bases: TGTGCCAGCTCACCCCGCCAGCAATCTGGAAACACCATATATTTT.